This T cell receptor (beta chain) originates from a study of blood T cell repertoires in COVID-19. Study summary: The analysed material was cDNA or gDNA that came from T cells, B-cell-depleted T cells, or PBMCs.

This clone was seen only a few times. V lost 6 bases and J lost 7, with 12 bases in between. CDR1 SNHLY and CDR2 FYNNEI come from the germline V gene. The CDR3 has 12 residues. The table came from immunoSEQ multiplex PCR; TCRdb's copy has only in-frame clones and leaves some out. The sample contains 150,000 to 200,000 clones, 80% of which appear only once. Residents of over 20 US areas, aged about 18 to 100 years, made up the participants. Cohort allocation depended upon clinical history that participants reported. For recovered donors of Cohort 3, there were two negative PCRs, clearance, or symptom resolution.

The sample consisted of PBMCs or T cells enriched from blood (not recorded which). The rearrangement uses TRBV2 and TRBJ1-1, with D perhaps matching TRBD1 (6 bases). The sequence was obtained from a woman aged 55 to 70 who had recovered from COVID-19. CDR3 protein: CASRATGIEAFF. In nucleotides, the CDR3 is TGTGCCAGCAGAGCAACAGGGATTGAAGCTTTCTTT.